This paragraph reports one T cell receptor (beta chain). It has no known antigen specificity. No much larger clone exists at a distance of one base, and base qualities are not known. Counted from cysteine to phenylalanine, this CDR3 has 16 amino acids. Only the CDR3 portion is preserved as DNA: 48 bases, with reading frame beginning at the first base. The junction carries 23 bases between V and J, which are trimmed by 7 bases and 7 bases respectively. The sample's treatment or condition label, in plain terms: in vitro stimulation with specific CMV peptide epitopes to enrich CMV-specific T cells. The sequencing machine was an Illumina HiSeq 1500. The raw public reads went through TCRdb reprocessing: fastp at Q25, MiXCR clone calling, in-frame beta chains kept. Duplicate CDR3 protein sequences are folded into a single record with the most common DNA and genes. The sample yields fewer than 650,000 distinct CDR3 sequences; around two fifths were counted once. The ten largest account for around 50% of the sample.

This entry belongs to a study of T cell repertoires in cytomegalovirus infection (dated by TCRdb to about 2019). At the level of the whole study: The peptide stimulations were aimed at well-studied HLA-B-restricted epitopes as well as recently identified HLA-C-restricted CMV epitopes, whose presentation resists viral immunomodulation. The HLA type of each donor mattered for the analysis, because public TCR beta signatures pointed to carriage of CMV infection along with the matching HLA type. What the research found in general, with its limitations: The ex vivo response was dominated by HLA-C-restricted CMV-specific TCR beta clonotypes, and the single most frequent clonotype in two of eight donors was supplied by these HLA-C-restricted clonotypes. In both this cohort and an independent cohort of 352 donors, the cumulative frequency of public TCR beta family members distinguished carriers of CMV infection plus the relevant HLA type.

The receptor's source is a human donor in good health (CMV status not recorded). Some clones in this sample may be carry-over from other donors' samples. Sequenced here: cultured PBMCs, sampled from culture after CMV antigen stimulation. The chain joins TRBV12-3 or TRBV12-4 to TRBJ2-1; D gene: possibly TRBD2, on 5 matching bases. The CDR3 here reads CASMIPLGLTRNEQFF. In nucleotides, the sequence is TGTGCCAGCATGATCCCTCTAGGGTTAACTAGGAATGAGCAGTTCTTC.